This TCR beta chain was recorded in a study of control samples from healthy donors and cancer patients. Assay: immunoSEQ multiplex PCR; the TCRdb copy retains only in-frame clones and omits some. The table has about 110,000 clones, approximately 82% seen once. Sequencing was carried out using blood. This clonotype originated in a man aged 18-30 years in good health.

The CDR3 coding sequence is TGCGCCAGCAGCCAAGTCGCCGGGGGCCAAACAGATACGCAGTATTTT. Translating it yields CASSQVAGGQTDTQYF. V is TRBV4-1 and J is TRBJ2-3; possibly TRBD1 or TRBD2 for D (6 bases each). V lost 1 base to trimming and J lost 3 bases, with 14 bases between them. The CDR3 has 16 amino acids. The germline V gene has CDR1 MGHRA and CDR2 YSYEKL.